This TCR beta chain was recorded in a study of CD8+ T cells in alopecia areata. Study-wide background: Scoring treated patients' severity relied on the percentage of scalp area affected.

The sequencing template was cDNA reverse transcribed from extracted RNA. Profiled with immunoSEQ multiplex PCR; TCRdb holds only in-frame clones, not every one. The sample includes about 160,000 clones, less than 70% of them seen just once. CDR3 length: 13 residues. Looked up from germline, CDR1 is GTSNPN and CDR2 is SVGIG (reference sequence). V was trimmed by 0 bases and J by 5 bases, leaving 10 bases between them. Stated treatment: oral pan-JAK inhibitor, 5-10 mg twice daily. The source material was CD4+ T cells sorted from blood, sampled at week 24, from a patient treated with tofacitinib. This sequence originates from a human donor with alopecia areata. V gene TRBV30 combines with J gene TRBJ1-2; no reliable D call. Here the CDR3 DNA reads TGTGCCTGGAGTGTACCACAAGGGTATGGCTACACCTTC. Translating gives CAWSVPQGYGYTF.